The clone carrying this T cell receptor beta chain appeared a few times. No antigen is known for it. There are 15 residues in the CDR3. Germline trimming cut 6 bases from V and 9 bases from J; bases unmatched to any gene: 11. The sample is drawn from a study of CD8 T cells in ankylosing spondylitis. Points from the study as a whole: It appeared that ankylosing spondylitis blood was characterized by a TCR beta motif of about 8 highly homologous variants.

Preparation of TCR beta libraries was done by quantitative 5'-RACE with molecular barcodes. MiXCR, run by TCRdb on the 5' RACE reads, gives a single entry per CDR3 protein. The profile shows some 220,000 distinct CDR3 sequences, just under 7.5% of them singletons. The receptor was derived from a male donor with ankylosing spondylitis. Sequencing was done on a sample of blood, either unsorted or a sorted T cell fraction (not recorded which). The V call is TRBV12-3 or TRBV12-4, the J call TRBJ2-1; TRBD2 matches 10 bases. The CDR3: CASSLLAGESGEQFF. CDR3 bases: TGTGCCAGCAGCCTCCTAGCGGGGGAAAGTGGTGAGCAGTTCTTC.